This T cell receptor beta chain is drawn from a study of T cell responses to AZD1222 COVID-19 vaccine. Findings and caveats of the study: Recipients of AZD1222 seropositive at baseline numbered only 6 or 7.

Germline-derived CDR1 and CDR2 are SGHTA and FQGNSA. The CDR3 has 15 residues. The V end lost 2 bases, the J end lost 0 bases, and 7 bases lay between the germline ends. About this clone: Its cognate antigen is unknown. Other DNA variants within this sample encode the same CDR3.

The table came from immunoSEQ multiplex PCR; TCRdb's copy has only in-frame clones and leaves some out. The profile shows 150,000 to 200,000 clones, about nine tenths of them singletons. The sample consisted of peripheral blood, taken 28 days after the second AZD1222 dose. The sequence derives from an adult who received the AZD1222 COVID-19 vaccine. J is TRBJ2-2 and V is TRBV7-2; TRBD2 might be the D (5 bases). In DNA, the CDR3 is TGTGCCAGCAGCTTAATGGGAGCGAACACCGGGGAGCTGTTTTTT. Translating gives CASSLMGANTGELFF.